This T cell receptor beta chain was sequenced for a study of T cell clones after liver transplantation. For the study at large: Subjects received no induction therapy and standard immunosuppression until randomization at 12-24 months post-transplant. Blood was drawn pre-transplant, before withdrawal, and after full or failed withdrawal.

This CDR3 is 15 amino acids long. In germline, CDR1 is MNHEY, CDR2 SMNVEV (reference sequence). Trimming removed 1 base at V and 2 bases at J, with 12 bases between. Clones were sequenced by immunoSEQ multiplex PCR, and TCRdb holds only the in-frame ones, with some missing. The repertoire holds 16,000 or so clones, approximately 90% seen once, with 10% to 15% in the top ten. The specimen comprised CD8+ T cells from blood, sampled around 42 months after liver transplant. The clonotype originates from a human patient who received a liver transplant. Some T cells may be the graft donor's. This rearrangement joins TRBV27 to TRBJ2-7; D not certain. CDR3 in DNA: TGTGCCAGCAGTTTATTGGGCCCCAATGCCTACGAGCAGTACTTC. Protein: CASSLLGPNAYEQYF.